This T cell receptor (beta chain) was observed in a study of blood T cells in healthy people across ages. Study-wide results and limits: Age advanced and TCR beta diversity per million T cells fell, roughly linearly.

Isolation recovered at least 7 million PBMCs from every sample. A remark on this clonotype: What it binds is unknown.

Then a second PCR, running roughly 7 to 11 cycles, was carried out with a sample-barcoded 5' primer and a J-beta primer mix. TCRdb fed the 5' RACE reads into MiXCR, producing one record per CDR3 protein. The sample includes more than 1,000,000 distinct CDR3 sequences, approximately 26% of them seen just once. V was trimmed by 6 bases and J by 0 bases, leaving 11 bases between them. From germline, CDR1 is SQVTM and CDR2 ANQGSEA. This CDR3 has 13 residues. These same records also appear under a second study, on T cells of mothers and their children. That study adds: Each 15 ul cDNA reaction used 1.5 ug RNA; all RNA was used.

This TCR was recovered from a girl aged 2 to 9 in good health. Sequencing was done on a sample of blood. V and J are TRBV29-1 and TRBJ1-1; D is uncertain. CDR3 nucleotides: TGCAGCGTCGACCGCCTCTTGAACACTGAAGCTTTCTTT. It encodes CSVDRLLNTEAFF.